These T cell receptor beta chains were read from a single sample in a study of blood T cells in healthy people across ages. One entry per CDR3 protein results from TCRdb running MiXCR on the 5' RACE reads. The table includes some 760,000 distinct CDR3 sequences, 25% detected once. These records were also assigned to another study, of T cells of mothers and their children.

Material: blood. Receptors originate from a boy younger than 18 in good health. CDR3s include the opening cysteine and the closing phenylalanine or tryptophan. A D gene is named only where the DNA matches it firmly. Clone size, where shown, is once, few, many, or a class for clones that have expanded.

cdr3_nt	cdr3_aa	clone_size	v_call	j_call	d_call
TGCAGCGTTGAGGGTGGGCTAGCGGGGATAGAGACCCAGTACTTC	CSVEGGLAGIETQYF	many	TRBV29-1	TRBJ2-5	TRBD2
TGTGCCAGCAGCACGCGGGGCGGCGGACAGGGGCCTTATCAGCCCCAGCATTTT	CASSTRGGGQGPYQPQHF	few	TRBV7-2	TRBJ1-5	TRBD1
TGCAGTGCTAGAGATCTCGGGGGGCAGGCGGGTGTCTACGAGCAGTACTTC	CSARDLGGQAGVYEQYF	few	TRBV20-1	TRBJ2-7	-
TGTGCCAGCAGTTCCGCAGGGGAGGTAGCGGGGCAGTACTTC	CASSSAGEVAGQYF	-	TRBV28	TRBJ2-7	-
TGTGCCAGCAGCTTAGGCGCGGGAGGGTCCGGCGAGCAGTACTTC	CASSLGAGGSGEQYF	-	TRBV7-6	TRBJ2-7	TRBD2
TGTGCCAGCAGTTTCGGGAGCACCGGGGAGCTGTTTTTT	CASSFGSTGELFF	-	TRBV12-3/TRBV12-4	TRBJ2-2	-
TGTGCCAGCAGCTTAGTCAGATACAATGAGCAGTTCTTC	CASSLVRYNEQFF	many	TRBV11-2	TRBJ2-1	-
TGTGCCAGCAGTTTATCGGCGTTACAGCCCCAGCATTTT	CASSLSALQPQHF	-	TRBV27	TRBJ1-5	-
TGTGCCACCAGGTCGGACAGGAACTACAATGAGCAGTTCTTC	CATRSDRNYNEQFF	few	TRBV6-2/TRBV6-3	TRBJ2-1	TRBD1
TGTGCCAGCAGCTTAGAAAGCCCTAAAGAGACCCAGTACTTC	CASSLESPKETQYF	-	TRBV7-6	TRBJ2-5	-
TGCGCCAGCAGCCAGGATAACCGGGAGGACAATGAGCAGTTCTTC	CASSQDNREDNEQFF	few	TRBV4-3	TRBJ2-1	TRBD2
TGTGCCAGCAGCTTAGGCCCGGGACAGGGGTCCTACGAGCAGTACTTC	CASSLGPGQGSYEQYF	few	TRBV13	TRBJ2-7	TRBD1
TGCGCCAGCAGCCAAGATGAGGGACAGGGGTGGGAGACCCAGTACTTC	CASSQDEGQGWETQYF	-	TRBV4-3	TRBJ2-5	TRBD1
TGCAGTGCTAGGCCTCACGAGAACTATGGCTACACCTTC	CSARPHENYGYTF	-	TRBV20-1	TRBJ1-2	-
TGTGCCACCAGCAGAGATTTGGCAGGGAAAGAGACCCAGTACTTC	CATSRDLAGKETQYF	-	TRBV15	TRBJ2-5	-
TGCGCCAGCAGTCCCGGGACTAGCGGGACCCATGAGCAGTTCTTC	CASSPGTSGTHEQFF	many	TRBV10-2	TRBJ2-1	TRBD2
TGCGCCAGCAGCCAAGATTTACGAGTGGCAGATACGCAGTATTTT	CASSQDLRVADTQYF	-	TRBV4-3	TRBJ2-3	-
TGTGCCAGCAGCGAAGTCCGCCGGGGCCTGGGGACCCAGTACTTC	CASSEVRRGLGTQYF	many	TRBV7-9	TRBJ2-5	-
TGCGCCAGCAGCCAAGAGGCGGCTAGCACAGATACGCAGTATTTT	CASSQEAASTDTQYF	few	TRBV4-3	TRBJ2-3	-
TGCAGTGCTAGAAGGCAGGGAATTTGGGAGACCCAGTACTTC	CSARRQGIWETQYF	-	TRBV20-1	TRBJ2-5	-
TGCAGCGTTGAGGAGGACAGACAAGAGACCCAGTACTTC	CSVEEDRQETQYF	-	TRBV29-1	TRBJ2-5	-
TGCAGCGTTGAAGTGGACAGGGGGATCGGCTACGAGCAGTACTTC	CSVEVDRGIGYEQYF	-	TRBV29-1	TRBJ2-7	TRBD1
TGTGCCAGCAGGACGGGGGGATCCTACAATGAGCAGTTCTTC	CASRTGGSYNEQFF	many	TRBV28	TRBJ2-1	TRBD2
TGTGCCAGCAGTTTTGGAGGAGACATTCAGTACTTC	CASSFGGDIQYF	-	TRBV12-3/TRBV12-4	TRBJ2-4	-
TGTGCCAGCAGCTTTGCCGAGGGCGATCCACCCCTCCACTTT	CASSFAEGDPPLHF	few	TRBV11-1	TRBJ1-6	-
TGTGCCAGCAGCTTTTATGACTATGGCTACACCTTC	CASSFYDYGYTF	few	TRBV7-8	TRBJ1-2	-
TGTGCCAGCAGCTCCTCGGAGGCACCCGGGGAGCTGTTTTTT	CASSSSEAPGELFF	few	TRBV7-3	TRBJ2-2	-
TGTGCCAGCAGGGGACCGGGGACGATGGATCAGCCCCAGCATTTT	CASRGPGTMDQPQHF	-	TRBV12-3/TRBV12-4	TRBJ1-5	-
TGTGCCAGTAGCTGGTCGCAGACGGATGGCACAGATACGCAGTATTTT	CASSWSQTDGTDTQYF	-	TRBV7-9	TRBJ2-3	-
TGTGCCAGCAGCTTAGGGCCAAGCCTCTCCTACAATGAGCAGTTCTTC	CASSLGPSLSYNEQFF	-	TRBV7-2	TRBJ2-1	-
TGTGCCAGCGGACAGCTGGGATTCTATGGCTACACCTTC	CASGQLGFYGYTF	-	TRBV7-2	TRBJ1-2	-
TGTGCCAGCAGTTTTAGGGGACGATGGTTGGATACGCAGTATTTT	CASSFRGRWLDTQYF	-	TRBV28	TRBJ2-3	-
TGTGCCACCAGCAGAGGAGGGGGAGCTCTTACCTACGAGCAGTACTTC	CATSRGGGALTYEQYF	few	TRBV15	TRBJ2-7	-
TGTGCCAGCAGCCAGACCCCCTACGAGCAGTACTTC	CASSQTPYEQYF	many	TRBV28	TRBJ2-7	-
TGTGCCAGCACCCTGACAACCGGGACAGGACGCTATGGCTACACCTTC	CASTLTTGTGRYGYTF	few	TRBV3-1	TRBJ1-2	TRBD1
TGTGCCAGCAGTGGCCCCCCTGGACAGGCCTCCCCGTTCTTC	CASSGPPGQASPFF	-	TRBV25-1	TRBJ2-1	TRBD1
TGTGCCAGCAGTGATCCCTCAGAGCCCGGCTACGAGCAGTACTTC	CASSDPSEPGYEQYF	few	TRBV25-1	TRBJ2-7	-
TGCGCCAGCAGCCAAGTTTGGGTTGGCATTCAGTACTTC	CASSQVWVGIQYF	once	TRBV4-1	TRBJ2-4	-
TGTGCCAGCAGCTTTAGGGGGCTGAGCACAGATACGCAGTATTTT	CASSFRGLSTDTQYF	-	TRBV7-3	TRBJ2-3	TRBD1
TGTGCCAGCAGTGCTTTAAGCGGTCAGGGAGCGGGAGGCACAGATACGCAGTATTTT	CASSALSGQGAGGTDTQYF	-	TRBV28	TRBJ2-3	TRBD2
TGTGCCTGGAGTGCCGCGGGGGTTGAGCAGTACTTC	CAWSAAGVEQYF	-	TRBV30	TRBJ2-7	TRBD2
TGTGCCAGCAGCGACGGACTAGCGGGAGTAAACAATGAGCAGTTCTTC	CASSDGLAGVNNEQFF	-	TRBV7-9	TRBJ2-1	TRBD2
TGTGCCAGCAGCTTAGTGGGTCGCACAGATACGCAGTATTTT	CASSLVGRTDTQYF	-	TRBV7-2	TRBJ2-3	-
TGCAGTGCTAGTGGACTAGCGGAGACTTACGAGCAGTACTTC	CSASGLAETYEQYF	few	TRBV20-1	TRBJ2-7	TRBD2
TGTGCCAGCAGCTTGACCCCAGATACGCAGTATTTT	CASSLTPDTQYF	-	TRBV7-9	TRBJ2-3	-
TGTGCCAGCAGGCTCCAGGGGATGGTAAATCAGCCCCAGCATTTT	CASRLQGMVNQPQHF	few	TRBV6-1	TRBJ1-5	-
TGTGCCAGCAGCTTACGACAGGGGGGCGATACGCAGTATTTT	CASSLRQGGDTQYF	few	TRBV7-3	TRBJ2-3	TRBD1
TGTGCCAGCAGTTATATCAGGGGGGACTACGAGCAGTACTTC	CASSYIRGDYEQYF	-	TRBV12-3/TRBV12-4	TRBJ2-7	-